Listed below are T cell receptor beta chains from one sample, sequenced in a study of post-analysis software for immune sequencing data. TCRdb reprocessed the PCR reads with MiXCR, giving one entry per CDR3 protein. The repertoire holds about 380,000 distinct CDR3 sequences, with roughly 35% as singletons. Source material: blood. The receptors were gathered from a girl aged 10 to 17 with multiple sclerosis. Both conserved end residues are trimmed from each CDR3. The size field is filled for only some rows; it gives once, few, many or a size class.

V gene	clone size	CDR3 length	CDR3 protein
TRBV29-1	NA	12	STQIGTSQETQY
TRBV7-9	NA	16	ASSPLTSGGQRTDTQY
TRBV29-1	few	12	SVAQAAGENEQF
TRBV7-9	NA	11	ASSSSLTYEQY
TRBV7-9	NA	12	ACSPTSGFHEQY
TRBV24-1	NA	17	ATSDLQAGGISSTDTQY
TRBV7-2	NA	13	ASSFSGDIGETQY
TRBV18	many	12	ASSPRAREYEQY
TRBV28	NA	10	ASKGGRDEQF
TRBV3-1	few	13	ASSPLAGVKNVLT
TRBV9	NA	12	ASSVGSGSYEQY
TRBV6-1	NA	13	ASSETGTGSYEQY
TRBV6-5	NA	16	ASSYSAGAGGIVYGYT
TRBV29-1	NA	11	SALTGSDVGYT
TRBV5-1	NA	13	ASSPGRGAKNEQF
TRBV4-1	once	13	ASSQVEGMNTEAF
TRBV4-1	few	14	ASSPGPMGGTETQY
TRBV9	NA	13	ASSVGGPKYNEQF
TRBV7-9	NA	12	ASSSSTGRETQY
TRBV7-2	NA	13	ASSYGGTAQNIQY
TRBV7-2	few	13	ASSSLGTGTYGYT
TRBV5-6	NA	11	ASSFGRKRGYT
TRBV6-2/TRBV6-3	NA	13	ASTIDMAGTGELF
TRBV3-1	few	13	ASSQVVGPSNEQF
TRBV7-2	NA	13	ASSVSGTGNTEAF
TRBV12-3/TRBV12-4	NA	16	ASSPFPPLTSSYNEQF
TRBV27	few	13	ASSLGAGVTYEQY
TRBV19	NA	12	ASSIVAGVHEQY
TRBV4-3	NA	14	ASSQALQGNNEKLF
TRBV6-5	few	14	ASSYSSTGTAYEQY
TRBV6-1	NA	14	ASSEMGTRAKNIQY
TRBV29-1	NA	10	SARQSSYEQY
TRBV7-6	NA	10	ASSARWDEQY
TRBV13	NA	12	ASSPHSGGPPRF
TRBV12-3/TRBV12-4	NA	12	ASSSSDSSYEQY
TRBV7-8	NA	14	ASSLEGTGRDTEAF
TRBV5-1	NA	15	ASRRTGAEGTHEKLF
TRBV20-1	few	12	SARYYPDSNEQF
TRBV28	NA	11	ASRGRAKNIQY
TRBV29-1	NA	15	SGLVWGAGKVQETQY
TRBV27	NA	11	ASRTGTLLDYT